This TCR beta chain was identified during a study of CXCR3-negative and CXCR3-positive naive CD8 T cells. CD8+ T cell subsets were each sorted in triplicate, 300,000 to 350,000 cells apiece. This CDR3 spans 15 amino acids. CDR1 is LGHNA and CDR2 is YSLEER in the germline V gene. The authors prepared UMI-labeled TRB cDNA libraries by 5' RACE. From its re-call of the 5' RACE reads, TCRdb lists each CDR3 protein once, without DNA. With fewer than 80,000 distinct CDR3 sequences in the sample, the ten largest clones hold 3.5% to 5.5%. The TCR originated in a human donor in good health. Some clones in this sample may be carry-over from other donors' samples. The chain combines TRBV4-3 with TRBJ1-4; TCRdb selects TRBD1, and the lack of DNA leaves this call unchecked. The sample comprised naive CXCR3- CD8+ T cells from blood. Indicated subset: CD45RO-CCR7+CD27+CD95- naive CD8+ T cells lacking CXCR3 (TNR3-). CDR3 region: CASSQDHRGNEKLFF.